Sequencing of this T cell receptor beta chain was carried out in a study of T cell responses to AZD1222 COVID-19 vaccine. Produced via immunoSEQ multiplex PCR; TCRdb's table is partial and in-frame only. The sample yields roughly 150,000 clones, less than 90% seen once. Study conclusions and caveats: In all cases, repertoires were sampled only after the peak T cell response.

The germline V gene encodes CDR1 SQVTM and CDR2 ANQGSEA. This CDR3 contains 14 residues. The V gene end was trimmed by 6 bases and the J gene end by 4 bases; junction bases not matched to a gene: 3. With respect to this clone: The antigen is undetermined.

The sample in question was peripheral blood, obtained after recovery from COVID-19. The chain employs TRBV29-1 and TRBJ2-1; 13 bases line up with TRBD2. The sequence was collected from an adult who had recovered from COVID-19. Here the CDR3 DNA reads TGCAGCGTCCTACTAGCGGGAGGGTACAATGAGCAGTTCTTC. It encodes CSVLLAGGYNEQFF.